Listed below are T cell receptor beta chains from one sample, sequenced in a study of blood T cells in healthy people across ages. TCRdb processed the 5' RACE reads anew with MiXCR; each CDR3 protein has one entry. Counted here are 1.4 million or so distinct CDR3 sequences, about 42% occurring once; the ten biggest clones make up just over 4%. The sequencing input was blood. These receptors were taken from a woman aged 18-35 years in good health. Both conserved end residues are trimmed from each CDR3. Each record gives: V gene, clone size, CDR3 length, J gene, CDR3 protein. Clone size is shown for a subset of rows, as once, few, many or a class of expanded clone.

v_call: TRBV20-1; clone_size: few; cdr3_length: 12; j_call: TRBJ2-7; cdr3_aa: SARDRIGSYEQY
v_call: TRBV4-3; clone_size: -; cdr3_length: 13; j_call: TRBJ2-5; cdr3_aa: ASSQGGGFGETQY
v_call: TRBV27; clone_size: -; cdr3_length: 10; j_call: TRBJ2-1; cdr3_aa: ASSFQGTEQF
v_call: TRBV7-6; clone_size: -; cdr3_length: 14; j_call: TRBJ1-2; cdr3_aa: ASSPSWDRGNYGYT
v_call: TRBV2; clone_size: -; cdr3_length: 12; j_call: TRBJ2-6; cdr3_aa: AHRTEYGANVLT
v_call: TRBV11-2; clone_size: once; cdr3_length: 13; j_call: TRBJ2-1; cdr3_aa: ASGPTGTSFGEQF
v_call: TRBV28; clone_size: -; cdr3_length: 11; j_call: TRBJ1-1; cdr3_aa: ASSLPAPTEAF
v_call: TRBV20-1; clone_size: -; cdr3_length: 12; j_call: TRBJ2-1; cdr3_aa: SALGTDSYNEQF
v_call: TRBV20-1; clone_size: many; cdr3_length: 11; j_call: TRBJ1-4; cdr3_aa: SAKSQDNEKLF
v_call: TRBV11-2; clone_size: -; cdr3_length: 14; j_call: TRBJ1-2; cdr3_aa: ASSGLRREANYGYN
v_call: TRBV12-3/TRBV12-4; clone_size: -; cdr3_length: 10; j_call: TRBJ2-1; cdr3_aa: ASSLGVNGQF
v_call: TRBV7-9; clone_size: -; cdr3_length: 12; j_call: TRBJ1-1; cdr3_aa: ASNQGVRNTEAF
v_call: TRBV10-3; clone_size: few; cdr3_length: 11; j_call: TRBJ1-5; cdr3_aa: AIRRGENQPQH
v_call: TRBV4-3; clone_size: -; cdr3_length: 15; j_call: TRBJ1-2; cdr3_aa: ASSQSVQGGVIYGYT
v_call: TRBV7-9; clone_size: -; cdr3_length: 13; j_call: TRBJ1-2; cdr3_aa: ASSVQGARNSGYT
v_call: TRBV28; clone_size: few; cdr3_length: 11; j_call: TRBJ2-5; cdr3_aa: ASSLWTGETQY
v_call: TRBV28; clone_size: few; cdr3_length: 13; j_call: TRBJ2-3; cdr3_aa: ASSLEGWDTDTQY
v_call: TRBV6-5; clone_size: -; cdr3_length: 12; j_call: TRBJ2-7; cdr3_aa: ATRAETGAYEQY
v_call: TRBV18; clone_size: few; cdr3_length: 13; j_call: TRBJ2-5; cdr3_aa: ASSPLAGTEETQY
v_call: TRBV12-3/TRBV12-4; clone_size: few; cdr3_length: 13; j_call: TRBJ2-3; cdr3_aa: ASSWVVAGSDTQY
v_call: TRBV12-3/TRBV12-4; clone_size: few; cdr3_length: 11; j_call: -; cdr3_aa: ASRRTGEHEQY
v_call: TRBV20-1; clone_size: -; cdr3_length: 12; j_call: TRBJ1-2; cdr3_aa: SARVQGGNYGYT
v_call: TRBV18; clone_size: -; cdr3_length: 12; j_call: TRBJ2-7; cdr3_aa: ASSPGLPFYEQY
v_call: TRBV7-3; clone_size: few; cdr3_length: 12; j_call: TRBJ2-3; cdr3_aa: ASSFIGSTDTQY
v_call: TRBV11-2; clone_size: few; cdr3_length: 14; j_call: TRBJ2-3; cdr3_aa: ASSPSPRLATDTQY
v_call: TRBV18; clone_size: few; cdr3_length: 14; j_call: TRBJ2-7; cdr3_aa: ASSPLEDPSSYEQY
v_call: TRBV7-9; clone_size: -; cdr3_length: 14; j_call: TRBJ2-3; cdr3_aa: ASSSAGTGASDTQY
v_call: TRBV5-1; clone_size: few; cdr3_length: 12; j_call: TRBJ2-3; cdr3_aa: ASSAGGGSATQY
v_call: TRBV25-1; clone_size: -; cdr3_length: 11; j_call: TRBJ1-2; cdr3_aa: ASSLPGEYGYT
v_call: TRBV27; clone_size: -; cdr3_length: 20; j_call: TRBJ2-3; cdr3_aa: ASSPLWGSSGRTIKSTDTQY
v_call: TRBV9; clone_size: few; cdr3_length: 13; j_call: TRBJ2-7; cdr3_aa: ASSTGGSGRYEQY
v_call: TRBV27; clone_size: -; cdr3_length: 11; j_call: TRBJ1-5; cdr3_aa: ASSVKGYQPQH
v_call: TRBV20-1; clone_size: -; cdr3_length: 15; j_call: TRBJ1-5; cdr3_aa: SAREGQGYYSNQPQH
v_call: TRBV30; clone_size: few; cdr3_length: 9; j_call: TRBJ2-7; cdr3_aa: AWRAHREQY
v_call: TRBV20-1; clone_size: -; cdr3_length: 11; j_call: TRBJ2-5; cdr3_aa: SARRLAGNEQY
v_call: TRBV7-2; clone_size: -; cdr3_length: 12; j_call: -; cdr3_aa: ASSMNPGGFEQY